The clone carrying this T cell receptor beta chain turned up a few times. Assay: immunoSEQ multiplex PCR; the TCRdb copy retains only in-frame clones and omits some. Found here are about 160,000 clones, 85% to 90% of them singletons; the top ten hold approximately 12%. This sample is drawn from a study of control samples from healthy donors and cancer patients. Germline V CDR1 and CDR2: SGDLS, YYNGEE. The V and J ends lost 3 bases and 1 base respectively, with 11 bases between them. There are 15 residues in the CDR3. This TCR was sampled from a man between 25 and 39 years old in good health. Material for sequencing was blood. The chain couples TRBV9 to TRBJ1-5; D is unclear. CDR3 sequence (DNA): TGTGCCAGCAGCGGCGGGGTTTCGAGCAATCAGCCCCAGCATTTT. Its protein is CASSGGVSSNQPQHF.